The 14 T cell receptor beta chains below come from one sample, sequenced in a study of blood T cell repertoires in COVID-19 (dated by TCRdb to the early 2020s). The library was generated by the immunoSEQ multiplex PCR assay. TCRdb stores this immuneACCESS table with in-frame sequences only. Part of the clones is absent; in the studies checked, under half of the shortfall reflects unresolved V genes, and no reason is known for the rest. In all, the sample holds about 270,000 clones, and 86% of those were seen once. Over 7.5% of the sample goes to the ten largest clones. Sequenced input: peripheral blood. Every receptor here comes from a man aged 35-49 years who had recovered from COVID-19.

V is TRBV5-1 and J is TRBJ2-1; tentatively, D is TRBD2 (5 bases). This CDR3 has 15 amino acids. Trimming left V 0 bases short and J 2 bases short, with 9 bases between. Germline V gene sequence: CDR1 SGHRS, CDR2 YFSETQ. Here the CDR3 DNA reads TGCGCCAGCAGCTTGGACGGGATCCCCTACAATGAGCAGTTCTTC. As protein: CASSLDGIPYNEQFF.

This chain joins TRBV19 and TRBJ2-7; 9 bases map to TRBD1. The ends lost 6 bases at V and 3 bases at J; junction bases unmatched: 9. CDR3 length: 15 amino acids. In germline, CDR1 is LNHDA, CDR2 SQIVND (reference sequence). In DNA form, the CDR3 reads TGTGCCAGTAGGGACAGGGGCGTCTCTAACTACGAGCAGTACTTC. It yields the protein CASRDRGVSNYEQYF.

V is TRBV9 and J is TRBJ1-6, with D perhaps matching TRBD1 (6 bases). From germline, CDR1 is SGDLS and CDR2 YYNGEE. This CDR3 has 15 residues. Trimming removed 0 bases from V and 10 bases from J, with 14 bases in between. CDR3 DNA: TGTGCCAGCAGCGTAGATATCAGGGGTGACTCACCCCTCCACTTT. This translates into CASSVDIRGDSPLHF.

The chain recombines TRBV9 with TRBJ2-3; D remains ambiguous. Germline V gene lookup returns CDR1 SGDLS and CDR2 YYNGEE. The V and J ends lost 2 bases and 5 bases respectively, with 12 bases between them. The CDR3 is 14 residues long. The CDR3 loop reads CASSVQVERDTQYF. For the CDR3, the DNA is TGTGCCAGCAGCGTCCAGGTGGAACGAGATACGCAGTATTTT.

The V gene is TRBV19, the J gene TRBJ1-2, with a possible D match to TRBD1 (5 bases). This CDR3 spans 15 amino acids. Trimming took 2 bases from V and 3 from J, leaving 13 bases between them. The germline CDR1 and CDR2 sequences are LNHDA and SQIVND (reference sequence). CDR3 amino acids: CASSIQGLDYYGYTF. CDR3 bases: TGTGCCAGTAGTATACAGGGATTGGATTACTATGGCTACACCTTC.

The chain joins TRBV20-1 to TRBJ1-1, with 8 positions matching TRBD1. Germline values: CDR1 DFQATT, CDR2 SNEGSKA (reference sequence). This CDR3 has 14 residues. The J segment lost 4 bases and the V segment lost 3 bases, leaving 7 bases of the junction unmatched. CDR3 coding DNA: TGCAGTGCTAGTATTGACAGGGGTTTCACTGAAGCTTTCTTT. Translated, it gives CSASIDRGFTEAFF.

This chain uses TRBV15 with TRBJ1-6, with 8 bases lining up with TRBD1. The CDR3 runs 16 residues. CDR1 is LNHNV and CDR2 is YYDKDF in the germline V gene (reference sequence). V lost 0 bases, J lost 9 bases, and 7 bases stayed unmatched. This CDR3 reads CATSREATGGGSPLHF. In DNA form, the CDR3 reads TGTGCCACCAGCAGAGAGGCAACAGGGGGAGGTTCACCCCTCCACTTT.

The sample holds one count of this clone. DNA for the CDR3: TGTGCCAGCAGTTACGGAGGGAGGAACACTGAAGCTTTCTTT. Amino acid sequence: CASSYGGRNTEAFF. The rearrangement uses TRBV6-5 and TRBJ1-1, with unresolved D. The CDR3 is made up of 14 amino acids. Germline loops: CDR1 MNHEY, CDR2 SVGAGI. V was clipped by 2 bases and J by 1 base, with 8 bases between them.

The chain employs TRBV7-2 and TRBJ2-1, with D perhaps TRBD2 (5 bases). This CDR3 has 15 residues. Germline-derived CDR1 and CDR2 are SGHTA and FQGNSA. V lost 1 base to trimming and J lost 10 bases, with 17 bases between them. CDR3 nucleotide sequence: TGTGCCAGCAGCTTAGTCGGGGATAGCTATTGGGAGCAGTTCTTC. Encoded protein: CASSLVGDSYWEQFF.

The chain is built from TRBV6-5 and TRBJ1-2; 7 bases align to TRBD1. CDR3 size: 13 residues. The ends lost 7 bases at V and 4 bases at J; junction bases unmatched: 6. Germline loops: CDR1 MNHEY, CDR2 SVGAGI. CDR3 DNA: TGTGCCAGCAAGACAGGGTCGGGCTATGGCTACACCTTC. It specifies CASKTGSGYGYTF.

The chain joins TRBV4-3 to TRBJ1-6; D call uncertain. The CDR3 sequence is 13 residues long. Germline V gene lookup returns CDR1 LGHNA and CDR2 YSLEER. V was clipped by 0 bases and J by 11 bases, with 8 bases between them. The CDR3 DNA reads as TGCGCCAGCAGCCAAGATCTTCGGGCACCCCTCCACTTT. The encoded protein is CASSQDLRAPLHF.

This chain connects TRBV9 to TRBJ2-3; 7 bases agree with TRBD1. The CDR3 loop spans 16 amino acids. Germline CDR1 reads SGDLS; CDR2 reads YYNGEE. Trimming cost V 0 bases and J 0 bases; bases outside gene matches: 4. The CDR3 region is CASSVVAGGSTDTQYF. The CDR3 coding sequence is TGTGCCAGCAGCGTAGTGGCAGGGGGTAGCACAGATACGCAGTATTTT.

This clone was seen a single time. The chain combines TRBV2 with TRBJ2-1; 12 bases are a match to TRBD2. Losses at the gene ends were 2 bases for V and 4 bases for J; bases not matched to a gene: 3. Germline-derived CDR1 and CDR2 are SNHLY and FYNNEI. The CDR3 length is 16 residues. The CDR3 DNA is TGTGCCAGCAGTGAATTTGGACTAGCGGGGTACAATGAGCAGTTCTTC. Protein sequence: CASSEFGLAGYNEQFF. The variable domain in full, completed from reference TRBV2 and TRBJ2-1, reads EPEVTQTPSHQVTQMGQEVILRCVPISNHLYFYWYRQILGQKVEFLVSFYNNEISEKSEIFDDQFSVERPDGSNFTLKIRSTKLEDSAMYFCASSEFGLAGYNEQFFGPGTRLTVL.

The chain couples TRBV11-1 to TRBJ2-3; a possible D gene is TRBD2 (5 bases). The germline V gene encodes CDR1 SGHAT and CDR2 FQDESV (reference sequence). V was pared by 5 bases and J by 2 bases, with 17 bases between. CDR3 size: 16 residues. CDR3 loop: CASSPEGASVTDTQYF. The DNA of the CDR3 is TGTGCCAGCAGCCCCGAGGGTGCCAGCGTCACAGATACGCAGTATTTT.